What follows is one T cell receptor (beta chain) and its context. Trimming left V 6 bases short and J 3 bases short, with 9 bases between. The CDR3 consists of 12 residues. Germline CDR1 and CDR2: SGHRS and YFSETQ. These data come from a study of control samples from healthy donors and cancer patients. Some clones are missing from TCRdb's copy, which holds only in-frame ones; the method was immunoSEQ multiplex PCR. This table holds 400,000 to 500,000 clones, 80% to 95% found once. The clonotype comes from a man aged 35 to 55 with head and neck cancer. The sequenced material came from PBMCs. The chain is built from TRBV5-1 and TRBJ2-5; D might be TRBD2 (6 bases). This CDR3 is CASTGTEETQYF. DNA of the CDR3: TGCGCCAGCACCGGGACTGAAGAGACCCAGTACTTC.